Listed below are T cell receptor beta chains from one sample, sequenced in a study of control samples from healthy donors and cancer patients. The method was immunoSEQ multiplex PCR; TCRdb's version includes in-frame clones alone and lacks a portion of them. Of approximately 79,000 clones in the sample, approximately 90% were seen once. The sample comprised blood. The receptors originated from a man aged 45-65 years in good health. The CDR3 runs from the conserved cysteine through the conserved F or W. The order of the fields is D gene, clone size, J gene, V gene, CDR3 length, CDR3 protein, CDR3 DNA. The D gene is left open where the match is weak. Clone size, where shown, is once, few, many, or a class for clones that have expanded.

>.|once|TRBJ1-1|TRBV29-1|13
CSVRFGGAQVAFF
TGCAGCGTTAGGTTTGGAGGGGCCCAAGTAGCTTTCTTT
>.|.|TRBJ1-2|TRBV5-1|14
CASSLVGAGYGYTF
TGCGCCAGCAGCTTGGTTGGAGCGGGGTATGGCTACACCTTC
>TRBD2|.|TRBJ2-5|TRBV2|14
CASRANRGVETQYF
TGTGCCAGCAGGGCCAATCGGGGGGTGGAGACCCAGTACTTC
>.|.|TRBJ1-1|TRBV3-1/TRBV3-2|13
CASSPRGNTEAFF
TGTGCCAGCAGCCCTAGGGGGAACACTGAAGCTTTCTTT
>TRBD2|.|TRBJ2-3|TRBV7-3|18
CASSDHLVAGGLTDTQYF
TGTGCCAGCAGTGACCACCTGGTAGCGGGGGGCCTCACAGATACGCAGTATTTT
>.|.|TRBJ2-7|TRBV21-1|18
CASPPGEYSGGSRDEQYF
TGTGCCAGCCCCCCGGGGGAATATAGCGGGGGCAGCCGGGACGAGCAGTACTTC
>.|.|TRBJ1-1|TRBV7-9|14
CASSSRGGNTEAFF
TGTGCCAGCAGCTCCCGCGGCGGGAACACTGAAGCTTTCTTT
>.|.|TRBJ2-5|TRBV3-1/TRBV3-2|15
CASSQASGVQETQYF
TGTGCCAGCAGCCAAGCGTCAGGGGTCCAAGAGACCCAGTACTTC
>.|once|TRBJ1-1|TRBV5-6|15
CASSLPGQMNTEAFF
TGTGCCAGCAGCTTGCCCGGACAGATGAACACTGAAGCTTTCTTT
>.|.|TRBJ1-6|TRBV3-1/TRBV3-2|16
CASSSARGGGRSPLHF
TGTGCCAGCAGTTCAGCCCGCGGCGGGGGTCGTTCACCCCTCCACTTT
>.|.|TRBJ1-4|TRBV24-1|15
CATSDLRVTDEKLFF
TGTGCCACCAGTGATTTAAGGGTGACGGATGAAAAACTGTTTTTT
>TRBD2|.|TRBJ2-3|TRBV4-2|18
CASSQDVLAGSDTDTQYF
TGTGCCAGCAGCCAAGATGTTTTAGCGGGGTCGGACACAGATACGCAGTATTTT
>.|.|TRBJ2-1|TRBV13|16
CASSLGAGGAHNEQFF
TGTGCCAGCAGCTTAGGAGCAGGAGGAGCCCACAATGAGCAGTTCTTC
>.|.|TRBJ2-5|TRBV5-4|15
CASSLGQKAGETQYF
TGTGCCAGCAGCTTGGGGCAGAAGGCCGGGGAGACCCAGTACTTC
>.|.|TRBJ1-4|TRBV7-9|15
CASTHEAGSNEKLFF
TGTGCCAGCACTCACGAGGCAGGGAGCAACGAAAAACTGTTTTTT